Here is one T cell receptor (beta chain) with its context. The data were produced by immunoSEQ multiplex PCR, yet TCRdb's version contains in-frame clones alone and is incomplete. Found here are around 50,000 clones, around 95% of them singletons; the top ten hold roughly 0.22%. This specimen comes from a study of technical replicates of blood from several donors. Material for sequencing was T cells isolated from PBMCs. The clonotype comes from a human donor in good health.

DNA for the CDR3: TGTGCCAGCAGCTACACAGTGACCTCCTACAATGAGCAGTTCTTC. Translation gives CASSYTVTSYNEQFF. V and J are TRBV7-9 and TRBJ2-1; D remains ambiguous. Trimming removed 4 bases from V and 0 bases from J, with 10 bases in between. Germline-derived CDR1 and CDR2 are SEHNR and FQNEAQ (reference sequence). This CDR3 comprises 15 residues.